These T cell receptor beta chains were read from a single sample in a study of blood T cell repertoires in COVID-19. Produced via immunoSEQ multiplex PCR; TCRdb's table is partial and in-frame only. The sample has roughly 150,000 clones, 85% to 95% seen once. Sequences were obtained from peripheral blood. All receptors come from an older woman with COVID-19, enrolled during active disease. The CDR3 runs from the conserved cysteine through the conserved F or W. Each record gives: J gene, V gene, CDR3 protein.

J: TRBJ2-7
V: TRBV28
CDR3: CASSFHKNEQYF

J: TRBJ2-1
V: TRBV5-1
CDR3: CASSFQSQGGNEQFF

J: TRBJ1-1
V: TRBV18
CDR3: CASSPPSQPITEAFF

J: TRBJ2-5
V: TRBV12-3/TRBV12-4
CDR3: CASSLSGLETQYF

J: TRBJ1-1
V: TRBV30
CDR3: CAWSVSMNTEAFF

J: TRBJ2-7
V: TRBV6-5
CDR3: CASSYGTTYEQYF

J: TRBJ1-2
V: TRBV19
CDR3: CASIPAGTGALRNYGYTF

J: TRBJ2-1
V: TRBV4-1
CDR3: CASKEGSSYNEQFF

J: TRBJ2-2
V: TRBV7-2
CDR3: CASTLRGTGTENTGELFF

J: TRBJ1-4
V: TRBV6-1
CDR3: CASSERGFNEKLFF

J: TRBJ2-3
V: TRBV9
CDR3: CASSVGASGDTQYF

J: TRBJ1-5
V: TRBV7-2
CDR3: CASSSGQGGRQPQHF

J: TRBJ2-1
V: TRBV6-1
CDR3: CASSDTGLGNEQFF

J: TRBJ1-2
V: TRBV5-6
CDR3: CASSWDREGYTF

J: TRBJ1-6
V: TRBV19
CDR3: CASSIDGPPRSPLHF

J: TRBJ1-3
V: TRBV6-2/TRBV6-3
CDR3: CASSGQTGASSGNTIYF

J: TRBJ1-4
V: TRBV19
CDR3: CASSNQQANNEKLFF

J: TRBJ1-4
V: TRBV25-1
CDR3: CASSEGFGNSNEKLFF

J: TRBJ2-2
V: TRBV3-1/TRBV3-2
CDR3: CASSQLAPGELFF

J: TRBJ2-5
V: TRBV7-2
CDR3: CASSSSGGLRETQYF

J: TRBJ1-1
V: TRBV14
CDR3: CASSHTGLGTEAFF

J: TRBJ2-1
V: TRBV6-1
CDR3: CASSGLAGQSSYNEQFF

J: TRBJ1-2
V: TRBV23-1
CDR3: CASSRRTGSRGYTF

J: TRBJ2-2
V: TRBV29-1
CDR3: CSGASGGPNTGELFF

J: TRBJ1-5
V: TRBV4-1
CDR3: CASSQVPGSNQPQHF

J: TRBJ1-2
V: TRBV7-9
CDR3: CASTRTGVYGYTF

J: TRBJ2-5
V: TRBV5-4
CDR3: CASSAPNQETQYF

J: TRBJ2-1
V: TRBV19
CDR3: CASSVYHYNEQFF

J: TRBJ2-2
V: TRBV4-1
CDR3: CASSQVRAGLNTGELFF

J: TRBJ1-3
V: TRBV5-5
CDR3: CASSFSLSGNTIYF

J: TRBJ2-3
V: TRBV3-1/TRBV3-2
CDR3: CASSQGLARADTQYF

J: TRBJ1-1
V: TRBV7-2
CDR3: CASSLWAGGNTEAFF

J: TRBJ1-5
V: TRBV18
CDR3: CASSPGQGASQPQHF

J: TRBJ1-4
V: TRBV2
CDR3: CASSDPDRTNEKLFF

J: TRBJ2-5
V: TRBV15
CDR3: CATSRDSSGVSRETQYF

J: TRBJ2-5
V: TRBV13
CDR3: CASSPGLAGGWYQETQYF

J: TRBJ1-2
V: TRBV5-1
CDR3: CASSLSREGYGYTF

J: TRBJ1-3
V: TRBV7-2
CDR3: CASSPAGSRSGNTIYF

J: TRBJ1-3
V: TRBV7-8
CDR3: CASSLGQGRGNTIYF

J: TRBJ2-7
V: TRBV25-1
CDR3: CASSGGLAYEQYF

J: TRBJ1-1
V: TRBV7-2
CDR3: CASSPKLGSEAFF

J: TRBJ1-5
V: TRBV4-1
CDR3: CASSETEFSNQPQHF

J: TRBJ2-5
V: TRBV9
CDR3: CASSGTGAKETQYF

J: TRBJ2-1
V: TRBV2
CDR3: CASRLGGEQFF

J: TRBJ1-4
V: TRBV3-1/TRBV3-2
CDR3: CASSHNARASEKLFF

J: TRBJ1-6
V: TRBV30
CDR3: CAWSANNSPLHF

J: TRBJ2-1
V: TRBV5-4
CDR3: CASRIERDSLNEQFF

J: TRBJ2-3
V: TRBV9
CDR3: CASSTDRGGWDTQYF

J: TRBJ1-1
V: TRBV18
CDR3: CASSPWGGTEAFF

J: TRBJ1-5
V: TRBV3-1/TRBV3-2
CDR3: CASSQASTGNYNQPQHF

J: TRBJ2-5
V: TRBV19
CDR3: CASSIQTGGVIETQYF

J: TRBJ2-1
V: TRBV7-6
CDR3: CASSLGASGGVRSDEQFF